The 15 T cell receptor beta chains below come from one sample, sequenced in a study of a mutant IDH1 vaccine in newly diagnosed glioma. Produced via immunoSEQ multiplex PCR; TCRdb's table is partial and in-frame only. The sample lists approximately 28,000 clones; approximately 87% were seen once. These receptors lack a known antigen. Sample time point: week 35, safety follow-up. Every vaccination contained 300 ug of the mutant IDH1 20-mer peptide and was paired with topical imiquimod. Sequenced here: PBMCs, sampled from a glioma patient whose treatment included an IDH1 peptide vaccine. Every receptor here comes from a young man with glioma.

This clone was seen more than once but under ten times. The rearrangement uses TRBV7-6 and TRBJ1-1, with a tentative D call TRBD1 (6 bases). The CDR3 has 15 residues. Trimming pared 1 base from V and 10 bases from J, leaving 19 bases between. Germline CDR1 and CDR2: SGHVS and FNYEAQ. CDR3: CASSLGQEGVEGAFF. The CDR3 DNA sequence: TGTGCCAGCAGCTTAGGGCAGGAGGGGGTCGAGGGAGCTTTCTTT.

The rearrangement links TRBV5-6 to TRBJ1-1; possibly TRBD1 for D (6 bases). V shed 3 bases and J shed 4 bases, with 28 bases lying between them. The CDR3 runs 19 residues. Germline-derived CDR1 and CDR2 are SGHDT and YYEEEE. CDR3 bases: TGTGCCAGCAGCTCGACAGGCGCCCTGGCGCTTGCGCTTGGCACTGAAGCTTTCTTT. This encodes CASSSTGALALALGTEAFF.

This clone has just one count. V gene TRBV15 combines with J gene TRBJ1-4; D perhaps matches TRBD1 (5 bases). Trimming removed 5 bases from V and 4 bases from J, with 14 bases in between. Germline loops: CDR1 LNHNV, CDR2 YYDKDF (reference sequence). This CDR3 has 15 residues. DNA for the CDR3: TGTGCCACCAGCTTTCCCGGGACCCTTAATGAAAAACTGTTTTTT. Translated, it gives CATSFPGTLNEKLFF.

The rearrangement links TRBV6-1 to TRBJ2-7; D could derive from TRBD1 or TRBD2 (5 bases each). V gave up 3 bases and J gave up 6 bases, with 15 bases separating them. Germline loops: CDR1 MNHNS, CDR2 SASEGT. The CDR3 is 14 residues long. The CDR3 spells CASSDRQGESEQYF. The CDR3, as DNA: TGTGCCAGCAGTGACCGGCAGGGAGAAAGCGAGCAGTACTTC.

V and J are TRBV5-1 and TRBJ2-2; D not resolved. CDR3 length: 16 residues. Germline V CDR1 and CDR2: SGHRS, YFSETQ. The V and J ends lost 3 bases and 4 bases respectively, with 16 bases between them. The CDR3 DNA is TGCGCCAGCAGCTCCATAGGTCGGGTATCCACCGGGGAGCTGTTTTTT. As protein: CASSSIGRVSTGELFF. The full variable domain, rest sourced from reference TRBV5-1 and TRBJ2-2, is KAGVTQTPRYLIKTRGQQVTLSCSPISGHRSVSWYQQTPGQGLQFLFEYFSETQRNKGNFPGRFSGRQFSNSRSEMNVSTLELGDSALYLCASSSIGRVSTGELFFGEGSRLTVL.

The V and J genes are TRBV5-4 and TRBJ1-1, with D unclear. Germline V gene data show CDR1 as SGHNT and CDR2 as YYREEE (reference sequence). The CDR3 length is 14 residues. The V end was cut by 4 bases, the J end by 0 bases, with 10 bases between. CDR3 region: CASSPRKMNTEAFF. CDR3 coding DNA: TGTGCCAGCAGCCCCAGGAAGATGAACACTGAAGCTTTCTTT.

The V gene is TRBV9, the J gene TRBJ1-3, with D maybe TRBD1 (5 bases). The CDR3 has 14 amino acids. The V end was cut by 7 bases, the J end by 0 bases, with 11 bases between. CDR1 and CDR2 from the germline V gene are SGDLS and YYNGEE. CDR3 sequence (DNA): TGTGCCAGCGCCCGGACAAACTCTGGAAACACCATATATTTT. Translation: CASARTNSGNTIYF.

This chain uses TRBV7-2 with TRBJ1-5, with 7 nucleotides matching TRBD1. This CDR3 is 13 amino acids long. The J segment lost 11 bases and the V segment lost 5 bases, leaving 9 bases of the junction unmatched. Germline assignment: CDR1 SGHTA and CDR2 FQGNSA. The CDR3 nucleotides are TGTGCCAGCAGCCCTCAGGGGGAGGTTGCCCAGCATTTT. As protein: CASSPQGEVAQHF.

V is TRBV7-9 and J is TRBJ1-1, with D perhaps matching TRBD1 (6 bases). The CDR3 spans 15 residues. Trimming left V 1 base short and J 3 bases short, with 12 bases between. Germline CDR1 reads SEHNR; CDR2 reads FQNEAQ (reference sequence). As DNA, the CDR3 is TGTGCCAGCAGCTTAGGTACAGGGTTAGACACTGAAGCTTTCTTT. Amino acids: CASSLGTGLDTEAFF.

The gene calls are TRBV20-1 and TRBJ2-2; D call uncertain. CDR3 length: 11 amino acids. Germline CDR1 and CDR2: DFQATT and SNEGSKA (reference sequence). V was pared by 5 bases and J by 7 bases, with 8 bases between. The DNA of the CDR3 is TGCAGTGCTCTCTCCGTCGGGGAGCTGTTTTTT. This sequence encodes CSALSVGELFF.

This clone showed up just a few times. This chain joins TRBV4-3 and TRBJ1-1; a possible D gene is TRBD1 (5 bases). This CDR3 region has 13 residues. Deletions cut 0 bases from V and 10 bases from J, with 12 bases between. Germline CDR1 and CDR2: LGHNA and YSLEER. The CDR3 loop is CASSQDRGGVAFF. The CDR3 DNA follows: TGCGCCAGCAGCCAAGATAGGGGAGGGGTAGCTTTCTTT.

CDR3 nucleotides: TGTGCCTGGAGTGTTCTTGGTGGGGGCTCGATAGTAGAGCAGTACTTC. Translating it yields CAWSVLGGGSIVEQYF. The chain has TRBV30 and TRBJ2-7; D might be TRBD1 (6 bases). The V gene's germline CDR1 is GTSNPN and CDR2 SVGIG (reference sequence). Trimming took 0 bases from V and 7 from J, leaving 22 bases between them. The CDR3 has 16 amino acids.

V and J are TRBV9 and TRBJ2-2; D could derive from TRBD1 or TRBD2 (5 bases each). CDR1 is SGDLS and CDR2 is YYNGEE in the germline V gene. There are 14 residues in the CDR3. Trimming took off 2 bases at V and 5 bases at J, with 10 bases between the two ends. CDR3 in amino acids: CASSVEGRTGELFF. CDR3 nucleotides: TGTGCCAGCAGCGTCGAGGGGCGGACCGGGGAGCTGTTTTTT.

This clone was found a few times. This sequence joins TRBV30 and TRBJ1-1, with D perhaps TRBD1 (5 bases). CDR1 and CDR2 from the germline V gene are GTSNPN and SVGIG (reference sequence). V was shortened by 3 bases and J by 6 bases, with 17 bases between the two germline ends. The CDR3 consists of 14 residues. Written as DNA, the CDR3 is TGTGCCTGGAGGGCGGGCCATGGGGGACCTGAAGCTTTCTTT. Translation: CAWRAGHGGPEAFF. Supplemented by reference TRBV30 and TRBJ1-1, the full variable domain reads SQTIHQWPATLVQPVGSPLSLECTVEGTSNPNLYWYRQAAGRGLQLLFYSVGIGQISSEVPQNLSASRPQDRQFILSSKKLLLSDSGFYLCAWRAGHGGPEAFFGQGTRLTVV.

The rearrangement joins TRBV5-4 to TRBJ2-2; D uncertain. V dropped 2 bases and J dropped 8 bases, with 10 bases sitting between them. CDR3 length equals 13 residues. Germline loops: CDR1 SGHNT, CDR2 YYREEE (reference sequence). This CDR3 reads CASSFDLAGELFF. The CDR3 DNA reads as TGTGCCAGCAGCTTCGACCTGGCAGGGGAGCTGTTTTTT.